Described below is a single TCR beta chain sequence and its context. The sample comes from a study of blood T cell repertoires in COVID-19. In the study overall: PBMCs, B-cell-depleted T cells, or T cells provided the cDNA or gDNA that made up the material.

CDR1 is LNHDA, CDR2 SQIVND, per germline (reference sequence). CDR3 size: 13 residues. The ends were cut back, 5 bases at V and 8 bases at J, with 15 bases in the middle. TCRdb's table, derived via immunoSEQ multiplex PCR, lists solely in-frame clones and lacks some. The data contain about 250,000 clones, around 83% of them singletons. The TCR sequence derives from an elderly man with acute or convalescent COVID-19. Input material: peripheral blood. The chain employs TRBV19 and TRBJ1-2, with a possible D match to TRBD1 (5 bases). CDR3 loop: CASSAGGSGGYTF. As DNA, the CDR3 is TGTGCCAGTAGTGCCGGGGGATCTGGAGGCTACACCTTC.